This T cell receptor (beta chain) was identified during a study of T cells in tuberculosis. For the study at large: IGRA-negative adolescents, IGRA-positive adolescents with latent tuberculosis and adults with active tuberculosis formed this South African cohort.

After removal of 2 bases from V and 7 bases from J, the junction contained 7 bases not matched to a gene. The germline CDR1 and CDR2 sequences are MDHEN and SYDVKM. The CDR3 extends over 15 amino acids. With respect to this clone: Its antigen is still unknown.

This table comes from immunoSEQ multiplex PCR, and its TCRdb copy is limited to in-frame clones, with some not included. In the table there are roughly 28,000 clones, 85% to 95% of which are singletons. Study results and limitations: Smaller alpha distances in active tuberculosis partly reflected shorter CDR3-alpha lengths. A GMM-specific repertoire classifier reached 85% to 90% accuracy, AUROC about 0.9. Cases with active tuberculosis were adults, while controls were adolescents.

The TCR comes from a donor aged 10-29 years with latent tuberculosis or without tuberculosis infection. Material for sequencing was PBMCs. J is TRBJ2-5 and V is TRBV28; 10 bases line up with TRBD1. This chain's CDR3 is CASSLMRQGAVTQYF. DNA of the CDR3: TGTGCCAGCAGTTTAATGAGACAGGGGGCTGTGACCCAGTACTTC.